The T cell receptor beta chain under discussion was sequenced for a study of blood T cell repertoires in COVID-19. Across the study: There were acute and convalescent COVID-19 samples, and they came from the United States, Italy and Spain.

This clone has only one observation. The protocol was immunoSEQ multiplex PCR, while the TCRdb copy is restricted to in-frame clones and leaves out a portion. Seen here are roughly 8,300 clones, roughly nine tenths observed once, and the top ten hold 7.5% to 9.5%. Specimen: peripheral blood. This clonotype was obtained from a man between 60 and 75 years old with acute or convalescent COVID-19.

The CDR3 loop reads CASSQGGNSNQPQHF. As DNA, the CDR3 is TGTGCCAGCAGCCAGGGAGGGAATAGCAATCAGCCCCAGCATTTT. The chain uses TRBV9 and TRBJ1-5, with a tentative D call TRBD1 (5 bases). CDR3 length: 15 amino acids. V lost 4 bases and J 0 bases, leaving 11 bases between the germline ends. Germline V gene lookup returns CDR1 SGDLS and CDR2 YYNGEE.